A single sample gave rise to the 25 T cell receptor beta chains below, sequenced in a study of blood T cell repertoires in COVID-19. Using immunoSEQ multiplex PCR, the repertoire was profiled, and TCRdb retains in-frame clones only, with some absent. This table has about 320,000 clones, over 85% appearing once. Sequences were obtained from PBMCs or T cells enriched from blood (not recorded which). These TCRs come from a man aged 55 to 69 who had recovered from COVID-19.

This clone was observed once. This CDR3 is CASRNLWQGNQPQHF. CDR3 coding DNA: TGTGCCAGTAGAAATTTGTGGCAGGGGAATCAGCCCCAGCATTTT. V and J are TRBV19 and TRBJ1-5, with D possibly TRBD1 on 6 matching bases. The length of the CDR3 is 15 residues. Germline V gene sequence: CDR1 LNHDA, CDR2 SQIVND (reference sequence). The germline V and J ends were trimmed by 6 bases and 4 bases, with 16 bases remaining between them.

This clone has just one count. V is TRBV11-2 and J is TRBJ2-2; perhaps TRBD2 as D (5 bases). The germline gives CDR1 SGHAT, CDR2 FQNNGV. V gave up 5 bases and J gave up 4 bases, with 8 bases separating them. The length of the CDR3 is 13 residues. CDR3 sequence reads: CASSKLGTGELFF. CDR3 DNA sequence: TGTGCCAGCAGCAAACTAGGCACCGGGGAGCTGTTTTTT.

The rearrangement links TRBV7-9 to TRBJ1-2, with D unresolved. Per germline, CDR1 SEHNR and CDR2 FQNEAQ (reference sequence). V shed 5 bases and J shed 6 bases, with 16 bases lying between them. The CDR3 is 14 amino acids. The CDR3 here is CASSPRQGYDGYTF. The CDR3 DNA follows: TGTGCCAGCAGCCCCCGACAAGGATACGATGGCTACACCTTC. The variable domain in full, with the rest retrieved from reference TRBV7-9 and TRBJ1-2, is DTGVSQNPRHKITKRGQNVTFRCDPISEHNRLYWYRQTLGQGPEFLTYFQNEAQLEKSRLLSDRFSAERPKGSFSTLEIQRTEQGDSAMYLCASSPRQGYDGYTFGSGTRLTVV.

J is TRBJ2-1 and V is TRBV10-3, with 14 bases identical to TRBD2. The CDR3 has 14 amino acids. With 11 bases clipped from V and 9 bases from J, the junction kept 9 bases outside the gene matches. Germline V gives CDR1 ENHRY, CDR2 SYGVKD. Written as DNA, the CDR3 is TGTGCCGCCTCCGGGACTAGCGGGAGTAGTGAGCAGTTCTTC. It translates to CAASGTSGSSEQFF.

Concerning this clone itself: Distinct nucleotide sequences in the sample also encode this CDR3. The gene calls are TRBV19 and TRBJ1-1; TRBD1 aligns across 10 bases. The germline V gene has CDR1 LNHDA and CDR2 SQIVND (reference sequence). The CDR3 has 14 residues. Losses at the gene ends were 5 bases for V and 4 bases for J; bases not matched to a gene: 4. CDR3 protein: CASSPGQGGTEAFF. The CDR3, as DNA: TGTGCCAGTAGTCCCGGACAGGGGGGCACTGAAGCTTTCTTT.

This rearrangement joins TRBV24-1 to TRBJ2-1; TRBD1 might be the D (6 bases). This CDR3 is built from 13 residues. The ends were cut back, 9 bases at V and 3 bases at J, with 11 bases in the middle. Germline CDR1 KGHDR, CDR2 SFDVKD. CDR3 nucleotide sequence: TGTGCCACCTCAGGGGCGATCTACAATGAGCAGTTCTTC. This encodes CATSGAIYNEQFF.

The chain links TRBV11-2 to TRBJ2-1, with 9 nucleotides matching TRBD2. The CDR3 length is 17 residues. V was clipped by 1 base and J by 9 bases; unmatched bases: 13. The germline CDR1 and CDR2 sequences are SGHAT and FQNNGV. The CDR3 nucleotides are TGTGCCAGCAGCTTAGTAGGAGCGGGAGGCCCTGCTGGTGAGCAGTTCTTC. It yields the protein CASSLVGAGGPAGEQFF.

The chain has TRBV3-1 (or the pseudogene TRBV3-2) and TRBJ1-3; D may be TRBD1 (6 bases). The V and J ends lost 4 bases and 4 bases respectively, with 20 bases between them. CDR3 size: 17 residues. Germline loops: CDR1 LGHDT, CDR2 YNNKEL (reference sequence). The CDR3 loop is CASSPFPPTGIGNTIYF. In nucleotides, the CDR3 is TGTGCCAGCAGCCCCTTCCCCCCTACAGGGATAGGAAACACCATATATTTT.

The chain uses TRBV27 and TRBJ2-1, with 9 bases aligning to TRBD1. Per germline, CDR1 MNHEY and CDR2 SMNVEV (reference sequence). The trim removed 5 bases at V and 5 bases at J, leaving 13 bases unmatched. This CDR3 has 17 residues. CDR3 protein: CASSPGTGSDRHNEQFF. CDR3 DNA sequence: TGTGCCAGCAGTCCGGGGACAGGGTCCGACCGTCACAATGAGCAGTTCTTC.

The CDR3 DNA sequence: TGTGCCAGCAGCCCTTTTTGGTTCGTTGAGTCGCGGGAGAGCAACTACAATGAGCAGTTCTTC. Residues: CASSPFWFVESRESNYNEQFF. The rearrangement joins TRBV28 to TRBJ2-1, with 7 nucleotides matching TRBD2. Trimming cost V 6 bases and J 3 bases; bases outside gene matches: 26. This CDR3 is built from 21 residues. Looked up from germline, CDR1 is MDHEN and CDR2 is SYDVKM.

CDR3 sequence: CAGAPSDSYEQYF. CDR3 nucleotides: TGTGCCGGGGCCCCTAGCGACTCCTACGAGCAGTACTTC. V gene TRBV2 combines with J gene TRBJ2-7; D perhaps matches TRBD2 (6 bases). This CDR3 contains 13 residues. Germline CDR1 and CDR2: SNHLY and FYNNEI. Deletions cut 11 bases from V and 0 bases from J, with 14 bases between.

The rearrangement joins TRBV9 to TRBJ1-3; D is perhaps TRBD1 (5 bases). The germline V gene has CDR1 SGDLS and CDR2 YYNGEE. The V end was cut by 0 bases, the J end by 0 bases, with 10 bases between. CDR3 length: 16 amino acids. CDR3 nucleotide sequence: TGTGCCAGCAGCGTAGAGGGGCGAGCCTCTGGAAACACCATATATTTT. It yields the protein CASSVEGRASGNTIYF.

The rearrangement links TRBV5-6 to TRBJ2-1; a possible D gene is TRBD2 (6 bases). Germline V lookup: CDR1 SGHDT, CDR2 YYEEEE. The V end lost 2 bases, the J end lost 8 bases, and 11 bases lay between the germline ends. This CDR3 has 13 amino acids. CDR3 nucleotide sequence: TGTGCCAGCAGCTTTGTGACTAGTTATGAGCAGTTCTTC. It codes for CASSFVTSYEQFF.

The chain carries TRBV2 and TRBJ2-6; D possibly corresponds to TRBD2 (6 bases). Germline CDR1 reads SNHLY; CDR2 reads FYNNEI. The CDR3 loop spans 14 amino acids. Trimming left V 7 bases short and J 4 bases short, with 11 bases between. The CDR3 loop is CASMSGFGANVLTF. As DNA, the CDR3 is TGTGCCAGCATGAGCGGGTTCGGGGCCAACGTCCTGACTTTC.

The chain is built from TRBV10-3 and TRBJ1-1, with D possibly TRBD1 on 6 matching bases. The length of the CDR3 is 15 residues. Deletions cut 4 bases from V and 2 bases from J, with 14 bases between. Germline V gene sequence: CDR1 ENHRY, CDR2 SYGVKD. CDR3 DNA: TGTGCCATCAGTGTGAATGCAGGGGCTAACACTGAAGCTTTCTTT. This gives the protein CAISVNAGANTEAFF.

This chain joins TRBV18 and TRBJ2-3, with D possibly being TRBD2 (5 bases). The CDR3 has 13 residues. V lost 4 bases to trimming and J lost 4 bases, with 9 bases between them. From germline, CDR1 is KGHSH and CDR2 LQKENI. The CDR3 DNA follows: TGTGCCAGCTCACATGGGCGGGCAGATACGCAGTATTTT. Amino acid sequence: CASSHGRADTQYF.

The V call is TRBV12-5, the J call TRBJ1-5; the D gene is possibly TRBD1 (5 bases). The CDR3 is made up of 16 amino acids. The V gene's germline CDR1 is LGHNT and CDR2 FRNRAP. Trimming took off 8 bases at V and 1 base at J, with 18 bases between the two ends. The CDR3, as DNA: TGTGCTAGTTCTCCCATACGGGGGAGAAGCAATCAGCCCCAGCATTTT. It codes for CASSPIRGRSNQPQHF.

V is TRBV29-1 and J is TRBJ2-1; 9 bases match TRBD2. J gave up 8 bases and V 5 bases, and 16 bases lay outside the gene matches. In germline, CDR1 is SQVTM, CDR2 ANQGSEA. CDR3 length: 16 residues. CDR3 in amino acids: CSVNLAGHTLGDEQFF. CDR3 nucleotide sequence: TGCAGCGTTAACCTAGCGGGGCACACTTTAGGCGATGAGCAGTTCTTC.

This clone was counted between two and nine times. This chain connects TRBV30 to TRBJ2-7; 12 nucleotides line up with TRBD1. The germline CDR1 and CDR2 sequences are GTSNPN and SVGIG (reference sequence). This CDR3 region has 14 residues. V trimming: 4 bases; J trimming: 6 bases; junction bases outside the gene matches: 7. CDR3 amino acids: CAWNTGTGGFEQYF. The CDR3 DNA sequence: TGTGCCTGGAATACCGGGACAGGGGGCTTCGAGCAGTACTTC.

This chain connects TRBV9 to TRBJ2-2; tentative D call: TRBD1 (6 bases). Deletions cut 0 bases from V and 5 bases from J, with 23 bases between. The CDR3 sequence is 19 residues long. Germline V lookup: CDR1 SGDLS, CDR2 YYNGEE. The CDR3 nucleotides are TGTGCCAGCAGCGTAGATTTTTGGGACACCAAAGATCAAACCGGGGAGCTGTTTTTT. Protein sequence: CASSVDFWDTKDQTGELFF. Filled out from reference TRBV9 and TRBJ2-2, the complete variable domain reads DSGVTQTPKHLITATGQRVTLRCSPRSGDLSVYWYQQSLDQGLQFLIQYYNGEERAKGNILERFSAQQFPDLHSELNLSSLELGDSALYFCASSVDFWDTKDQTGELFFGEGSRLTVL.

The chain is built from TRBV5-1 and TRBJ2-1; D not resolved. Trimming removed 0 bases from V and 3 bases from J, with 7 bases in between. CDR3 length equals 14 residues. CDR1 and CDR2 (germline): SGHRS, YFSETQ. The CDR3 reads CASSLDGFYNEQFF. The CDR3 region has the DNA TGCGCCAGCAGCTTGGACGGGTTCTACAATGAGCAGTTCTTC. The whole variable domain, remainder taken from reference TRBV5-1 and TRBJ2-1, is KAGVTQTPRYLIKTRGQQVTLSCSPISGHRSVSWYQQTPGQGLQFLFEYFSETQRNKGNFPGRFSGRQFSNSRSEMNVSTLELGDSALYLCASSLDGFYNEQFFGPGTRLTVL.

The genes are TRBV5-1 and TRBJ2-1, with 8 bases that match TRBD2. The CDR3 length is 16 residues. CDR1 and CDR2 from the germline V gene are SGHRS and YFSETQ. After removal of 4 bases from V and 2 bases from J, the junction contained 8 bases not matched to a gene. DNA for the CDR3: TGCGCCAGCAGCATTAGACTAGCGTTCACCTACAATGAGCAGTTCTTC. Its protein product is CASSIRLAFTYNEQFF.

The CDR3 is CASSLPTGGEQEHEQYF. CDR3 nucleotides: TGTGCCAGCAGCTTACCGACAGGAGGTGAACAAGAGCACGAGCAGTACTTC. The rearrangement uses TRBV7-4 and TRBJ2-7, with D possibly TRBD1 on 6 matching bases. This CDR3 has 17 amino acids. V lost 2 bases and J 5 bases, leaving 22 bases between the germline ends. Germline V lookup: CDR1 SGHVT, CDR2 SQSDAQ.

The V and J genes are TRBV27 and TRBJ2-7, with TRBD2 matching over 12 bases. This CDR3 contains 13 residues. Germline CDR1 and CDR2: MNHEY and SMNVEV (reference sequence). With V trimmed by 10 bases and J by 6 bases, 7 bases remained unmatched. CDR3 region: CATRTSGMVEQYF. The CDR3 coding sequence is TGTGCCACCCGGACTAGCGGGATGGTCGAGCAGTACTTC.

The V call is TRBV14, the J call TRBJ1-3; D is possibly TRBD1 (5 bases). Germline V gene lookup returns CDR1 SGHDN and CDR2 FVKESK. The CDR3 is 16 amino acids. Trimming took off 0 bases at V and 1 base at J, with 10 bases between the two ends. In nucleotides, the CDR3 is TGTGCCAGCAGCCAAGACCCCAGGGTGTCTGGAAACACCATATATTTT. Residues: CASSQDPRVSGNTIYF.